This T cell receptor (beta chain) was recorded in a study of T-cell reconstitution after alpha-beta-depleted transplantation in children. This clonotype was counted at least ten times. As it was prepared, the TCRbeta library received unique molecular identifiers. TCRdb re-called the PCR reads through MiXCR, storing one row per CDR3 protein. The sample contains about 190,000 distinct CDR3 sequences, about 6.4% of which appear only once. Germline V gene lookup returns CDR1 KGHSY and CDR2 FQNENV. The CDR3 spans 13 residues. After removal of 4 bases from V and 3 bases from J, the junction contained 3 bases not matched to a gene.

Source: PBMCs from the stem cell graft donor, taken from the stem cell graft. The TCR comes from a human donor who donated a stem cell graft to a child with Wiskott-Aldrich syndrome. The rearrangement uses TRBV16 and TRBJ2-7; 7 bases match TRBD1. CDR3 nucleotides: TGTGCCAGCAGCCCGGACAGGCTCTACGAGCAGTACTTC. It codes for CASSPDRLYEQYF.